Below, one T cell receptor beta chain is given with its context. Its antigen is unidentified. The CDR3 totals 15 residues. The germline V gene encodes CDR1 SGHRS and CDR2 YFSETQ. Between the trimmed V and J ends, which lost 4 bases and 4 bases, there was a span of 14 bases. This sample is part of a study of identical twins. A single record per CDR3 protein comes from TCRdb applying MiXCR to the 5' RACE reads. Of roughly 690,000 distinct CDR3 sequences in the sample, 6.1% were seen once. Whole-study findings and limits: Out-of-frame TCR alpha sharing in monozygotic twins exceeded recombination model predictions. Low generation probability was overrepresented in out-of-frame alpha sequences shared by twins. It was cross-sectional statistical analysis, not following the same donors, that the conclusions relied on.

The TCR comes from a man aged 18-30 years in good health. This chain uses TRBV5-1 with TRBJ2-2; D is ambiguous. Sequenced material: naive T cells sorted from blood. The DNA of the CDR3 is TGCGCCAGCAGCCCCTACCCAGATGGCACCGGGGAGCTGTTTTTT. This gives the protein CASSPYPDGTGELFF.